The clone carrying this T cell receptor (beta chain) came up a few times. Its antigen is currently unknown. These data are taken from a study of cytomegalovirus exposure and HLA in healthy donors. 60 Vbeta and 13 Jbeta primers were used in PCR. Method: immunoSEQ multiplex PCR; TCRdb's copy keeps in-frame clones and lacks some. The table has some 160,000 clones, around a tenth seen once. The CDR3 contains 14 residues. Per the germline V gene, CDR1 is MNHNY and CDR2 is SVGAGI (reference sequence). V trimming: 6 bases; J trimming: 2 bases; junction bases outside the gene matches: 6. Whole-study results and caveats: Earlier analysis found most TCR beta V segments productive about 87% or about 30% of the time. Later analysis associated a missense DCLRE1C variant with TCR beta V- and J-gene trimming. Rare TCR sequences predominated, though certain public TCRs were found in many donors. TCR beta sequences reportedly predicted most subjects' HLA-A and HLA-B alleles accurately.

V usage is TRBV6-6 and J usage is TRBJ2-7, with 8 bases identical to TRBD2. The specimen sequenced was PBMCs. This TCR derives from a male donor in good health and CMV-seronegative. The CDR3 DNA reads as TGTGCCAGCAGCCTTAGCGGGAAGACCTACGAGCAGTACTTC. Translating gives CASSLSGKTYEQYF.